The 30 T cell receptor beta chains presented below share a single source sample, sequenced in a study of Graves' ophthalmopathy and Graves' hyperthyroidism. Using RNA transcripts, the TCR beta CDR3 regions were amplified. An opening RT-PCR round employed HTBI primers and preceded a second-round multiplex PCR. TCRdb independently ran MiXCR on the multiplex PCR reads; one entry per CDR3 protein. The table has about 550,000 distinct CDR3 sequences, about two fifths seen once. What was sequenced was peripheral blood or thyroid tissue (not recorded which). The receptor set was obtained from an adult man with Graves' hyperthyroidism.

This clonotype was seen only a few times. This chain links TRBV4-1 with TRBJ2-5, with D unclear. Trimming cost V 0 bases and J 2 bases, with 16 bases left between them. The CDR3 contains 17 residues. CDR1 is MGHRA and CDR2 is YSYEKL in the germline V gene. This CDR3 reads CASSQEDVEVDQETQYF. The DNA for the CDR3 is TGCGCCAGCAGCCAAGAGGACGTTGAGGTAGATCAAGAGACCCAGTACTTC.

Concerning this clonotype: The CDR3 ends on some other residue instead of the conserved phenylalanine or tryptophan, so this is likely a read error. The limits of the CDR3 on the DNA are not certain, so only TCRdb's listed CDR3 is given. The gene calls are TRBV9 and TRBJ1-3; the D segment call TRBD1 is taken from the table without a DNA check. The CDR3 is 10 residues long, counting both termini. The germline V gene has CDR1 SGDLS and CDR2 YYNGEE. CDR3 sequence: CASSVEQGAI.

There are many counts of this clonotype. This chain uses TRBV7-6 with TRBJ2-5; D is ambiguous. This CDR3 is built from 13 residues. V dropped 1 base and J dropped 1 base, with 4 bases sitting between them. Germline CDR1 and CDR2: SGHVS and FNYEAQ. For the CDR3, the DNA is TGTGCCAGCAGCTTAGGACCCCAAGAGACCCAGTACTTC. This sequence encodes CASSLGPQETQYF.

This rearrangement joins TRBV29-1 to TRBJ2-7; no definite D call. Matching the DNA end better, TRBJ2-1 makes the J call doubtful. CDR1 is SQVTM and CDR2 is ANQGSEA in the germline V gene. CDR3 length: 12 amino acids. CDR3 sequence reads: CSVPTSYNEQFF. CDR3 DNA: TGCAGCGTCCCAACCTCCTACAATGAGCAGTTCTTC.

The V call is TRBV25-1, the J call TRBJ2-7; D remains ambiguous. V was trimmed by 8 bases and J by 2 bases, leaving 16 bases between them. The CDR3 has 14 residues. CDR1 and CDR2 from the germline V gene are MGHDK and SYGVNS. The CDR3 DNA follows: TGTGCCAGCGGGCGTCGTGGGCAGCCCTACGAGCAGTACTTC. Protein product: CASGRRGQPYEQYF.

The rearrangement links TRBV18 to TRBJ1-1, with a tentative D call TRBD1 (5 bases). Trimming took off 6 bases at V and 1 base at J, with 9 bases between the two ends. The germline CDR1 and CDR2 sequences are KGHSH and LQKENI. This CDR3 is 13 amino acids long. CDR3 nucleotide sequence: TGTGCCAGCTCTACAGGTCCGAACACTGAAGCTTTCTTT. Its protein is CASSTGPNTEAFF.

The V gene is TRBV7-3, the J gene TRBJ2-3, with a tentative D call TRBD2 (6 bases). This CDR3 comprises 15 residues. The ends were cut back, 5 bases at V and 6 bases at J, with 18 bases in the middle. Germline CDR1 is SGHTA and CDR2 is FQGTGA. For the CDR3, the DNA is TGTGCCAGCAGCGTCCTTGGGCGGGGCGGGGATACGCAGTATTTT. This codes for CASSVLGRGGDTQYF.

This clonotype was seen once. A read error is possible here, since a much larger clone lies one base away. The V call is TRBV11-1, the J call TRBJ2-7; unclear D gene. V was clipped by 1 base and J by 1 base, with 14 bases between them. Germline loops: CDR1 SGHAT, CDR2 FQDESV (reference sequence). CDR3 length: 16 residues. CDR3 sequence reads: CASSLDPWAVSYEQYF. CDR3 nucleotide sequence: TGTGCCAGCAGCTTAGACCCCTGGGCAGTATCCTACGAGCAGTACTTC.

Regarding this clonotype: One base away lies a much larger clone, so this may be a sequencing read error. The chain has TRBV12-3 or TRBV12-4 and TRBJ2-6; 10 bases are a match to TRBD1. Unmatched junction bases numbered 1, after V lost 6 bases and J lost 2 bases. This CDR3 contains 15 residues. The CDR3 loop reads CASSGTGAGANVLTF. The CDR3 nucleotides read TGTGCCAGCAGCGGGACAGGGGCTGGGGCCAACGTCCTGACTTTC.

This chain connects TRBV5-4 to TRBJ2-5, with D possibly TRBD2 on 7 matching bases. Deletions cut 3 bases from V and 11 bases from J, with 26 bases between. The CDR3 runs 16 residues. Looked up from germline, CDR1 is SGHNT and CDR2 is YYREEE (reference sequence). The CDR3 DNA reads TGTGCCAGCAGCTCGTACGGGGGGCGCTCCTACAATGAGCAGTACTTC. This encodes CASSSYGGRSYNEQYF.

The chain joins TRBV6-5 to TRBJ1-1; 9 bases agree with TRBD1. This CDR3 region has 15 residues. Trimming took 7 bases from V and 1 from J; bases not matched to a gene: 7. Germline CDR1 MNHEY, CDR2 SVGAGI. The CDR3 here is CASTPGQGANTEAFF. In DNA form, the CDR3 reads TGTGCCAGCACCCCGGGACAGGGAGCGAACACTGAAGCTTTCTTT.

Points on this clonotype: This could be a read error, since a much larger clone is one nucleotide away. This rearrangement joins TRBV29-1 to TRBJ2-2; possible D gene TRBD2, 5 bases. This CDR3 comprises 16 residues. Germline V gives CDR1 SQVTM, CDR2 ANQGSEA. The CDR3: CSVEDRSDLNTGELLF. The DNA of the CDR3 is TGCAGCGTTGAAGATAGGTCGGACCTGAACACCGGGGAGCTGCTTTTT.

This clonotype was recorded many times. The chain links TRBV20-1 to TRBJ1-6; D is undetermined. Germline lookup yields CDR1 DFQATT and CDR2 SNEGSKA (reference sequence). The CDR3 extends over 14 amino acids. Trimming shortened V by 2 bases and J by 7 bases, and 12 bases separated the two germline ends. The DNA for the CDR3 is TGCAGTGCTAGAAGGCAAGGAGGGAATTCACCCCTCCACTTT. Translation: CSARRQGGNSPLHF.

The J gene is TRBJ1-1, the V gene TRBV20-1; TRBD1 aligns across 10 bases. Looked up from germline, CDR1 is DFQATT and CDR2 is SNEGSKA (reference sequence). The CDR3 totals 14 residues. After removal of 4 bases from V and 4 bases from J, the junction contained 6 bases not matched to a gene. The CDR3 region is CSAIETGGGTEAFF. In nucleotides, the CDR3 is TGCAGTGCTATCGAGACAGGGGGCGGCACTGAAGCTTTCTTT.

In this sample, this clonotype turned up many times. This chain joins TRBV2 and TRBJ1-1; no definite D call. Germline V gene sequence: CDR1 SNHLY, CDR2 FYNNEI. V was cut by 8 bases and J by 0 bases, with 13 bases left in between. The CDR3 is 14 amino acids. CDR3 nucleotides: TGTGCCAGCCACTACGAAGGTTTGAACACTGAAGCTTTCTTT. Translation: CASHYEGLNTEAFF.

This clonotype was seen many times. The chain is built from TRBV2 and TRBJ2-2; tentatively, D is TRBD1 or TRBD2 (6 bases each). The CDR3 is 15 amino acids. Germline CDR1 reads SNHLY; CDR2 reads FYNNEI. V lost 7 bases to trimming and J lost 4 bases, with 16 bases between them. This CDR3 is CASTDWGAGTGELFF. CDR3 nucleotide sequence: TGTGCCAGCACGGATTGGGGGGCTGGCACCGGGGAGCTGTTTTTT.

The CDR3 here is CASSQGASGSSYEQYF. For the CDR3, the DNA is TGTGCCAGCAGCCAAGGCGCTAGCGGGAGCTCCTACGAGCAGTACTTC. The rearrangement joins TRBV7-2 to TRBJ2-7; TRBD2 matches 10 bases. The CDR3 has 16 amino acids. With 5 bases clipped from V and 0 bases from J, the junction kept 7 bases outside the gene matches. Germline V lookup: CDR1 SGHTA, CDR2 FQGNSA. The full variable domain, its missing parts supplied by reference TRBV7-2 and TRBJ2-7, is GAGVSQSPSNKVTEKGKDVELRCDPISGHTALYWYRQSLGQGLEFLIYFQGNSAPDKSGLPSDRFSAERTGGSVSTLTIQRTQQEDSAVYLCASSQGASGSSYEQYFGPGTRLTVT.

This clonotype was counted at least ten times. The chain carries TRBV6-5 and TRBJ1-2; 9 bases are a match to TRBD1. CDR1 and CDR2 from the germline V gene are MNHEY and SVGAGI. J was trimmed by 4 bases and V by 1 base; bases with no gene match: 7. The CDR3 is made up of 16 amino acids. This CDR3 reads CASSYYGTGSGYGYTF. CDR3 coding DNA: TGTGCCAGCAGTTACTACGGGACAGGGAGTGGCTATGGCTACACCTTC.

This clonotype was seen a few times. This sequence joins TRBV5-1 and TRBJ2-2, with 10 bases lining up with TRBD1. The CDR3 spans 16 residues. Germline V gene lookup returns CDR1 SGHRS and CDR2 YFSETQ. The V and J ends lost 3 bases and 6 bases, in that order; junction bases with no gene match: 8. The CDR3 loop reads CASSSAGTGAPGELFF. CDR3 coding DNA: TGCGCCAGCAGCTCCGCCGGGACAGGGGCTCCCGGGGAGCTGTTTTTT.

Only a few counts were recorded for this clonotype. This chain uses TRBV29-1 with TRBJ2-5; D gene ambiguous. This CDR3 comprises 12 residues. Germline-derived CDR1 and CDR2 are SQVTM and ANQGSEA. The ends were cut back, 4 bases at V and 3 bases at J, with 9 bases in the middle. Here the CDR3 reads CSVADGEETQYF. CDR3 in DNA: TGCAGCGTTGCGGACGGTGAAGAGACCCAGTACTTC.

Comments on this clonotype: A clone one base away is much larger, so this may be a read error. The V gene is TRBV2, the J gene TRBJ1-2; TRBD1 matches at 10 bases. Germline lookup yields CDR1 SNHLY and CDR2 FYNNEI. Trimming cost V 9 bases and J 8 bases; bases outside gene matches: 6. This CDR3 is built from 12 residues. Here the CDR3 reads CASTGTGEGYTF. DNA of the CDR3: TGTGCCAGTACCGGGACAGGGGAAGGCTACACCTTC. Full variable domain (missing parts from reference TRBV2 and TRBJ1-2): EPEVTQTPSHQVTQMGQEVILRCVPISNHLYFYWYRQILGQKVEFLVSFYNNEISEKSEIFDDQFSVERPDGSNFTLKIRSTKLEDSAMYFCASTGTGEGYTFGSGTRLTVV.

This clonotype was seen a few times. The chain links TRBV6-5 to TRBJ2-7, with TRBD1 matching 10 bases. The V gene end was trimmed by 6 bases and the J gene end by 6 bases; junction bases not matched to a gene: 8. Germline values: CDR1 MNHEY, CDR2 SVGAGI. This CDR3 has 14 amino acids. The CDR3 DNA follows: TGTGCCAGCAGGACCGGGACAGGGGAGTTCGAGCAGTACTTC. This sequence encodes CASRTGTGEFEQYF.

The chain is built from TRBV7-8 and TRBJ1-4; 8 positions match TRBD1. Trimming cost V 1 base and J 8 bases; bases outside gene matches: 6. The CDR3 has 15 amino acids. Germline-derived CDR1 and CDR2 are SGHVS and FQNEAQ. CDR3 residues: CASSLDDRGFEKLFF. In DNA form, the CDR3 reads TGTGCCAGCAGCTTAGATGACAGGGGATTCGAAAAACTGTTTTTT.

This clonotype was picked up many times. This chain joins TRBV9 and TRBJ1-5; 8 positions match TRBD1. The V gene end was trimmed by 0 bases and the J gene end by 7 bases; junction bases not matched to a gene: 6. Looked up from germline, CDR1 is SGDLS and CDR2 is YYNGEE. The CDR3 length is 15 residues. CDR3 loop: CASSVGQGAGQPQHF. CDR3 coding DNA: TGTGCCAGCAGCGTAGGTCAGGGGGCCGGGCAGCCCCAGCATTTT.

This clonotype was found once. This sequence joins TRBV12-3 or TRBV12-4 and TRBJ2-5; 13 nucleotides match TRBD2. There are 16 residues in the CDR3. V dropped 5 bases and J dropped 5; count of bases not matched to a gene: 8. In DNA, the CDR3 is TGTGCCAGCAGTCCCCGACTAGCGGGAGGAGTGGAGACCCAGTACTTC. Encoded protein: CASSPRLAGGVETQYF.

The sample holds many counts of this clonotype. The genes are TRBV6-5 and TRBJ2-7; 7 positions match TRBD2. The CDR3 is made up of 14 amino acids. V trimming: 4 bases; J trimming: 3 bases; junction bases outside the gene matches: 6. Germline assignment: CDR1 MNHEY and CDR2 SVGAGI. As DNA, the CDR3 is TGTGCCAGCAGTTTCCCAGGGAGGGTCTACGAGCAGTACTTC. It specifies CASSFPGRVYEQYF.

This clonotype was seen at least ten times. This chain connects TRBV10-3 to TRBJ1-1; D is possibly TRBD1 (6 bases). Germline CDR1 and CDR2: ENHRY and SYGVKD. This CDR3 is 13 amino acids long. The ends were cut back, 4 bases at V and 4 bases at J, with 10 bases in the middle. CDR3 sequence (DNA): TGTGCCATCAGTGGGACAGCTTCCACTGAAGCTTTCTTT. It translates to CAISGTASTEAFF.

This clonotype has more than one count but fewer than ten. This chain uses TRBV7-3 with TRBJ1-1; weak D call: TRBD1 (6 bases). The CDR3 loop spans 13 amino acids. CDR1 and CDR2 (germline): SGHTA, FQGTGA. The V end lost 5 bases, the J end lost 5 bases, and 12 bases lay between the germline ends. Written as DNA, the CDR3 is TGTGCCAGCAGCCAATACAGGGAGACTGAAGCTTTCTTT. Encoded protein: CASSQYRETEAFF.

In its sample, this clonotype was seen many times. The chain recombines TRBV2 with TRBJ1-2; D is unresolved. The CDR3 contains 13 residues. Germline-derived CDR1 and CDR2 are SNHLY and FYNNEI. With 1 base removed from V and 5 bases from J, the gap between germline ends came to 8 bases. CDR3 sequence (DNA): TGTGCCAGCAGTGAAGAGGTGCAGTATGGCTACACCTTC. Residues: CASSEEVQYGYTF.

This clonotype was counted at least ten times. The chain is built from TRBV7-2 and TRBJ2-6; D gene uncertain. The CDR3 covers 15 residues. Germline CDR1 SGHTA, CDR2 FQGNSA. The V gene lost 3 bases and the J gene lost 2 bases, with 8 bases spanning the gap. The CDR3 reads CASSFGHTGANVLTF. The CDR3 bases are TGTGCCAGCAGCTTTGGCCACACTGGGGCCAACGTCCTGACTTTC.